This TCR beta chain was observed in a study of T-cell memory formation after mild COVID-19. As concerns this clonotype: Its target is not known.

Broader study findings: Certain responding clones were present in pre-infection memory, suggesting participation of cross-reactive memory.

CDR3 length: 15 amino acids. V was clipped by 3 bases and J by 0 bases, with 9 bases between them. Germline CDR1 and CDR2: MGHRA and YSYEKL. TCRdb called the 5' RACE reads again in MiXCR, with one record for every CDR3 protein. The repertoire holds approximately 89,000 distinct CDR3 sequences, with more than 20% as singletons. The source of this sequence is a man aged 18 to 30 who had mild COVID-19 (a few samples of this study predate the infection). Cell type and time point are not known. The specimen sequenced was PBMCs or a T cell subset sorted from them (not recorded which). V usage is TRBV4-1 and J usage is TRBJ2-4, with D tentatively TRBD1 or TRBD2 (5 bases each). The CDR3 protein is CASSQGVLAKNIQYF. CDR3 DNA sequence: TGCGCCAGCAGCCAGGGGGTTCTAGCCAAAAACATTCAGTACTTC.